This T cell receptor beta chain was observed in a study of blood T cell repertoires in COVID-19 (dated by TCRdb to about 2020). Regarding the research as a whole: Samples covering the acute and convalescent phases of COVID-19 were provided by collaborators in the United States, Italy and Spain. Where available, HLA class I and class II types were obtained from metadata supplied by the sample provider rather than from assay-based typing. The repertoires were made available in a free public database intended to serve as a resource for research on the immune response to SARS-CoV-2. A de-identified subject ID, COVID-19 status, age in years and sex were almost always included in the sample metadata. Subjects who had been exposed to COVID-19, were actively infected with it, or had recovered from it provided the deeply sampled blood TCRbeta repertoires that made up the dataset. Samples came from the ongoing ImmuneRACE study (first 160 participants) plus 1,254 subjects from 6 global collaborators. The prospective study material was composed of cDNA or gDNA derived from T cells, B-cell-depleted T cells, or PBMCs. Study-level results and caveats: The quantity of clinical and demographic metadata differed by source and by participant and was supplied without curation.

This clone was detected only a few times. Which antigen it targets is not known. Base qualities are not at hand, and no much larger clone is one base apart. TCRbeta CDR3 regions were amplified from genomic DNA by means of the immunoSEQ Assay, a bias-controlled multiplex PCR. The paper's data handling went like this. Within the assay, amplification of reference gene primers was used to estimate how many nucleated cells each sample contained. To quantify the absolute abundance of each unique TCRbeta CDR3 rearrangement, sequence reads were collapsed and filtered. For each sample, productive Simpson clonality was calculated as the square root of Simpson's diversity index over productive rearrangements. TCRdb retrieved this table from immuneACCESS and kept in-frame rearrangements only. Not all clones are present; in checked studies, unresolved V genes account for under half, and no reason is known for the remainder. From that table come the V and J calls and clone size; the DNA was used to work out D and trimming. The sample data list hundreds of thousands of clones, and 89% of these were observed just once. Roughly 8.9% of the sample goes to the ten largest clones.

Enrolling through a virtual design, the prospective study's participants ranged in age from roughly 18 to 90 years and lived across around 25 United States geographic areas. In the prospective study, participants were assigned to cohorts based on the clinical history participants reported in a screening survey and a study questionnaire. Recovered participants in ImmuneRACE Cohort 3 were defined as having two consecutive negative NP/OP PCR tests, clearance from a healthcare professional, or resolution of symptoms. Each participant in the prospective study had whole blood, serum and a nasopharyngeal or oropharyngeal swab collected by mobile phlebotomists. Over an approximately 2-month period, participants in the prospective study had the option of providing additional blood draws and questionnaires. Blood samples from the prospective study were shipped frozen or at room temperature prior to DNA extraction.

Between the V and J ends, shortened by 8 bases and 4 bases respectively, the junction contains 8 bases. The germline V gene encodes CDR1 ENHRY and CDR2 SYGVKD. Reading from cysteine to phenylalanine, the CDR3 counts 11 amino acids. CDR3 DNA only is kept here, 33 bases in frame from base 1. The source of this sequence is a woman in her 40s who had recovered from COVID-19. Material for sequencing was PBMCs or T cells enriched from blood (not recorded which). The sequence joins TRBV10-3 to TRBJ1-1; the D gene remains uncertain. The CDR3 in this case is CAIGDFTEAFF. The sequence in DNA is TGTGCCATCGGAGACTTCACTGAAGCTTTCTTT.